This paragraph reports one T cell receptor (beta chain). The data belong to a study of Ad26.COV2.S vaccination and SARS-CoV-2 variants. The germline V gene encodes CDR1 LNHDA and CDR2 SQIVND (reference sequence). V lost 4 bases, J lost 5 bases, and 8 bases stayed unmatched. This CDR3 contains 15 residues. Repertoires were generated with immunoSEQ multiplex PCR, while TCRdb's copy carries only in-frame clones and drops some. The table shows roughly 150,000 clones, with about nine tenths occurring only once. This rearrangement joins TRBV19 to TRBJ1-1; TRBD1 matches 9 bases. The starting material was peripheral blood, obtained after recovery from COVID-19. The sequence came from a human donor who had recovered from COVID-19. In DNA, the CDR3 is TGTGCCAGTAGTAACAACTACAGGGGGCGAACTGAAGCTTTCTTT. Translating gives CASSNNYRGRTEAFF.